The 15 T cell receptor beta chains below were found in one sample sequenced in a study of blood T cells in healthy people across ages. Using a J-beta primer mix together with a sample-barcoded 5' primer, a second PCR was run for roughly 6 to 12 cycles. TCRdb reprocessed the 5' RACE reads with MiXCR, giving one entry per CDR3 protein. The table shows 550,000 to 650,000 distinct CDR3 sequences, with roughly a quarter occurring only once. Separately, the same data were catalogued under a study of T cells of mothers and their children.

Sample: blood. The receptors come from a boy between 2 and 10 years old in good health.

This chain connects TRBV20-1 to TRBJ1-2, with D perhaps matching TRBD1 (6 bases). Germline loops: CDR1 DFQATT, CDR2 SNEGSKA (reference sequence). Trimming removed 3 bases from V and 1 base from J, with 12 bases in between. The CDR3 consists of 14 residues. CDR3 nucleotide sequence: TGCAGTGCTAGTATGGGGGCGGTTAACTATGGCTACACCTTC. As protein: CSASMGAVNYGYTF.

V is TRBV13 and J is TRBJ2-2; D is undetermined. Germline lookup yields CDR1 PRHDT and CDR2 FYEKMQ (reference sequence). CDR3 length: 13 amino acids. The germline V and J ends were trimmed by 8 bases and 1 base, with 8 bases remaining between them. The CDR3 DNA sequence: TGTGCCAGCCGCGACTGGAACACCGGGGAGCTGTTTTTT. The encoded protein is CASRDWNTGELFF.

A note on this clonotype: In this CDR3 the conserved last residue, phenylalanine or tryptophan, is missing, so a read error is likely. The genes are TRBV7-2 and TRBJ2-7, with D possibly TRBD2 on 6 matching bases. Germline-derived CDR1 and CDR2 are SGHTA and FQGNSA. This CDR3 has 14 residues. V dropped 4 bases and J dropped 3 bases, with 13 bases sitting between them. Here the CDR3 reads CASSSRDVVYEQYS. The CDR3 DNA follows: TGTGCCAGCAGCTCGCGGGACGTCGTCTACGAGCAGTACTCC.

This clonotype was seen more than once but under ten times. The chain joins TRBV7-8 to TRBJ2-3; 12 bases line up with TRBD2. The length of the CDR3 is 17 residues. Losses at the gene ends were 3 bases for V and 7 bases for J; bases not matched to a gene: 11. The germline V gene encodes CDR1 SGHVS and CDR2 FQNEAQ. The CDR3 protein is CASSFTITSGGKNTQYF. CDR3 nucleotide sequence: TGTGCCAGCAGCTTCACGATCACTAGCGGGGGGAAGAATACGCAGTATTTT.

This chain uses TRBV30 with TRBJ2-7, with D perhaps matching TRBD1 (6 bases). From germline, CDR1 is GTSNPN and CDR2 SVGIG (reference sequence). This CDR3 has 11 residues. V was pared by 5 bases and J by 1 base, with 6 bases between. The CDR3 sequence is CAWQGSYEQYF. The CDR3 DNA sequence: TGTGCCTGGCAGGGGTCCTACGAGCAGTACTTC.

This clonotype was observed a few times. An end of the junction does not agree with germline; a read error may underlie this. This chain joins TRBV7-9 and TRBJ2-3; TRBD1 or TRBD2 may be the D gene (5 bases each). CDR3 length: 13 amino acids. The germline V gene has CDR1 SEHNR and CDR2 FQNEAQ (reference sequence). CDR3 nucleotides: TGTGCCGGCCAGACCGGGGCCACAGGTACGCAGTATTTT. Amino acids: CAGQTGATGTQYF.

This chain links TRBV27 with TRBJ2-2; TRBD2 agrees at 9 bases. Trimming removed 8 bases from V and 6 bases from J; junction bases left unmatched: 10. Germline values: CDR1 MNHEY, CDR2 SMNVEV (reference sequence). The CDR3 totals 15 residues. CDR3 protein: CASRWGTSQAGELFF. For the CDR3, the DNA is TGTGCCAGCCGATGGGGGACTAGCCAGGCCGGGGAGCTGTTTTTT.

This clonotype came up a few times. The chain is built from TRBV12-3 or TRBV12-4 and TRBJ1-6; a possible D gene is TRBD1 (5 bases). The CDR3 runs 16 residues. Trimming stripped 0 bases from V and 9 bases from J, with 15 bases between. The CDR3 reads CASSLALSRVGSPLHF. CDR3 DNA sequence: TGTGCCAGCAGTTTAGCGCTATCCAGGGTGGGTTCACCCCTCCACTTT.

This clonotype was seen many times. The CDR3 sequence: CSAYPDSRSQYF. In DNA, the CDR3 is TGCAGTGCTTACCCGGACAGTCGATCCCAGTACTTC. The V gene is TRBV20-1, the J gene TRBJ2-5; TRBD1 might be the D (6 bases). V gave up 5 bases and J gave up 9 bases, with 16 bases separating them. Per germline, CDR1 DFQATT and CDR2 SNEGSKA (reference sequence). This CDR3 contains 12 residues.

There are a few counts of this clonotype. The V and J genes are TRBV24-1 and TRBJ2-7; 8 positions match TRBD1. From germline, CDR1 is KGHDR and CDR2 SFDVKD. Trimming removed 4 bases from V and 5 bases from J; junction bases left unmatched: 6. The CDR3 is 14 amino acids. CDR3 amino acids: CATSDPGTGNEQYF. The CDR3 coding sequence is TGTGCCACCAGTGACCCCGGGACAGGCAACGAGCAGTACTTC.

The chain couples TRBV6-5 to TRBJ2-3; 12 positions agree with TRBD2. Per germline, CDR1 MNHEY and CDR2 SVGAGI. This CDR3 is built from 17 residues. The V segment lost 2 bases and the J segment 3 bases; nucleotides outside the gene matches: 6. The CDR3 region has the DNA TGTGCCAGCAGTTACCGGGCTAGCGGGGGGGCTACAGATACGCAGTATTTT. Its translation: CASSYRASGGATDTQYF.

This clonotype appeared many times. The rearrangement joins TRBV10-3 to TRBJ2-7; TRBD1 matches at 8 bases. The CDR3 is made up of 13 amino acids. Germline V gene lookup returns CDR1 ENHRY and CDR2 SYGVKD. J gave up 3 bases and V 5 bases, and 3 bases lay outside the gene matches. CDR3 sequence reads: CAISPGGGYEQYF. CDR3 bases: TGTGCCATCAGTCCAGGGGGCGGCTACGAGCAGTACTTC.

The J gene is TRBJ2-2, the V gene TRBV12-3 or TRBV12-4, with TRBD2 matching over 8 bases. The length of the CDR3 is 15 residues. The J segment lost 5 bases and the V segment lost 10 bases, leaving 12 bases of the junction unmatched. CDR3: CATRHPAGDTGELFF. In DNA form, the CDR3 reads TGTGCCACCCGTCACCCAGCGGGAGATACCGGGGAGCTGTTTTTT.

The table lists this clonotype with a few counts. A clone one base away is much larger, so this may be a read error. The chain combines TRBV7-2 with TRBJ2-7; maybe TRBD1 (6 bases). Germline loops: CDR1 SGHTA, CDR2 FQGNSA. The CDR3 sequence is 12 residues long. V dropped 1 base and J dropped 6 bases, with 7 bases sitting between them. CDR3 bases: TGTGCCAGCAGCTTAGACAGGGCCGAGCAGTACTTC. Translation: CASSLDRAEQYF. The variable domain in full, with the rest retrieved from reference TRBV7-2 and TRBJ2-7, is GAGVSQSPSNKVTEKGKDVELRCDPISGHTALYWYRQSLGQGLEFLIYFQGNSAPDKSGLPSDRFSAERTGGSVSTLTIQRTQQEDSAVYLCASSLDRAEQYFGPGTRLTVT.

This clonotype was seen more than once but under ten times. The chain joins TRBV20-1 to TRBJ2-3; 8 bases are a match to TRBD2. Germline V gene data show CDR1 as DFQATT and CDR2 as SNEGSKA (reference sequence). CDR3 size: 15 residues. J gave up 2 bases and V 5 bases, and 9 bases lay outside the gene matches. CDR3 in amino acids: CSAQSGGFPTDTQYF. Here the CDR3 DNA reads TGCAGTGCTCAGAGCGGGGGCTTTCCCACAGATACGCAGTATTTT.